This T cell receptor beta chain was observed in a study of blood T cell repertoires in COVID-19. The V end lost 3 bases, the J end lost 4 bases, and 10 bases lay between the germline ends. Germline lookup yields CDR1 MNHEY and CDR2 SMNVEV (reference sequence). The CDR3 spans 14 residues. The data were produced by immunoSEQ multiplex PCR, yet TCRdb's version contains in-frame clones alone and is incomplete. The table includes about 90,000 clones, around 80% detected once. The sequence derives from a man aged 65 to 79 with acute or convalescent COVID-19. Material: peripheral blood. V usage is TRBV27 and J usage is TRBJ2-1; D gene uncertain. The CDR3 DNA follows: TGTGCCAGCAGTTTTCTGTACAGATACAATGAGCAGTTCTTC. Protein sequence: CASSFLYRYNEQFF.